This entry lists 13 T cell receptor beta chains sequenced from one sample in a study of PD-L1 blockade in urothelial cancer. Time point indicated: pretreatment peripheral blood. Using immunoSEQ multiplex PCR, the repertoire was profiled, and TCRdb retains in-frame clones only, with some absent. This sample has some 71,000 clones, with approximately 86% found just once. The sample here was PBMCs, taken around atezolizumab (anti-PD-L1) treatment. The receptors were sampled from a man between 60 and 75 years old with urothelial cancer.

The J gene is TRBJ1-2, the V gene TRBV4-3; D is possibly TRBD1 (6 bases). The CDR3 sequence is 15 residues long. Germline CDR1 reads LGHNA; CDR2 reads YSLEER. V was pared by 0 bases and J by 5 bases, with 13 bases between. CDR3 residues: CASSQDPGARYGYTF. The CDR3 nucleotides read TGCGCCAGCAGCCAAGATCCAGGGGCTCGGTATGGCTACACCTTC.

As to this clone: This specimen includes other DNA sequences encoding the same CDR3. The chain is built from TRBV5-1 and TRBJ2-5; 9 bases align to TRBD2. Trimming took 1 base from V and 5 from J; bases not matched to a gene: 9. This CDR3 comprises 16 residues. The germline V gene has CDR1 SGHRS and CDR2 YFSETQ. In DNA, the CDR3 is TGCGCCAGCAGCTTGTTTAGCGGGGGTTCGGGGGAGACCCAGTACTTC. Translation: CASSLFSGGSGETQYF.

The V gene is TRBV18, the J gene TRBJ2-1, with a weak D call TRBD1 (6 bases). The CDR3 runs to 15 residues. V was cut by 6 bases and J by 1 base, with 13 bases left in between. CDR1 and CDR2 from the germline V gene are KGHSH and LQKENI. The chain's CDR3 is CASSRRDTSYNEQFF. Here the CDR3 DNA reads TGTGCCAGCTCTCGTCGGGACACTTCCTACAATGAGCAGTTCTTC.

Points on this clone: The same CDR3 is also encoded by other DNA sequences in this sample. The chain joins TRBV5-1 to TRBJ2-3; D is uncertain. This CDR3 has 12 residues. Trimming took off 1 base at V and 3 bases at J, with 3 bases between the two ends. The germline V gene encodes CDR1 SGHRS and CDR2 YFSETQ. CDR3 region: CASSLSTDTQYF. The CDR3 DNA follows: TGCGCCAGCAGCTTGTCGACAGATACGCAGTATTTT.

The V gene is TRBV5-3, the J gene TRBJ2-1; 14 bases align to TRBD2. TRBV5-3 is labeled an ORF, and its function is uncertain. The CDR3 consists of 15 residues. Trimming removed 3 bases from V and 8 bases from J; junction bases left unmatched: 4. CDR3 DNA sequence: TGTGCCAGAAGCTCCGGGACTAGCGGGGGCTATGAGCAGTTCTTC. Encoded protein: CARSSGTSGGYEQFF.

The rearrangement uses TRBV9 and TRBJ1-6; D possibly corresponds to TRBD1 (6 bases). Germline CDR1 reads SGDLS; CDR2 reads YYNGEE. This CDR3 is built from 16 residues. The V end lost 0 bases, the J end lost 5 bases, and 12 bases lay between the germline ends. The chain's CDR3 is CASSVEVDSHNSPLHF. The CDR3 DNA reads TGTGCCAGCAGCGTAGAAGTGGACAGCCATAATTCACCCCTCCACTTT. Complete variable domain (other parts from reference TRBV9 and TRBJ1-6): DSGVTQTPKHLITATGQRVTLRCSPRSGDLSVYWYQQSLDQGLQFLIQYYNGEERAKGNILERFSAQQFPDLHSELNLSSLELGDSALYFCASSVEVDSHNSPLHFGNGTRLTVT.

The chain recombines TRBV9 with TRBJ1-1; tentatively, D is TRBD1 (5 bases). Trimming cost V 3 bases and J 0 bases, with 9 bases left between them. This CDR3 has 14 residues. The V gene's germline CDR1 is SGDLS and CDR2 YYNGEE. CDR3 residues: CASSDDSMNTEAFF. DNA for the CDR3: TGTGCCAGCAGCGACGACAGCATGAACACTGAAGCTTTCTTT. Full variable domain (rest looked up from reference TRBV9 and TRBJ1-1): DSGVTQTPKHLITATGQRVTLRCSPRSGDLSVYWYQQSLDQGLQFLIQYYNGEERAKGNILERFSAQQFPDLHSELNLSSLELGDSALYFCASSDDSMNTEAFFGQGTRLTVV.

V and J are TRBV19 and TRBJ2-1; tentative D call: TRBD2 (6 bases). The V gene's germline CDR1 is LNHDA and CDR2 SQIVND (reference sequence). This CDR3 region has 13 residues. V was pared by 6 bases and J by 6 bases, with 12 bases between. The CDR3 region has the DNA TGTGCCAGTAGGCCCGGACTACTCAATGAGCAGTTCTTC. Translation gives CASRPGLLNEQFF.

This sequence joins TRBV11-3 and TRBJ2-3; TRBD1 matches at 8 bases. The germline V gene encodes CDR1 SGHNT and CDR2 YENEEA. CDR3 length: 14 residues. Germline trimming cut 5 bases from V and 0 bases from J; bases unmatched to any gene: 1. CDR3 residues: CASSQGASTDTQYF. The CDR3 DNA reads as TGTGCCAGCAGCCAGGGGGCTAGCACAGATACGCAGTATTTT.

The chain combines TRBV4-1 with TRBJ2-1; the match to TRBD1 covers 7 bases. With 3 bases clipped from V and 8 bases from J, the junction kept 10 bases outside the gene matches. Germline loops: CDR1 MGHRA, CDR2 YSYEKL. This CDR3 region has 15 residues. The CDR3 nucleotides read TGCGCCAGCAGCCAGAGGGGGCAGGGTAGGGATGAGCAGTTCTTC. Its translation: CASSQRGQGRDEQFF.

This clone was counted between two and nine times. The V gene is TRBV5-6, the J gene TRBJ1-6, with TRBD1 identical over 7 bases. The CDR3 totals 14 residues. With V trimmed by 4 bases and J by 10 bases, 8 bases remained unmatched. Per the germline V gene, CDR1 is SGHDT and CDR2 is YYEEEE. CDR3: CASSIRTGRSPLHF. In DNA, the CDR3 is TGTGCCAGCAGCATACGGACAGGAAGATCACCCCTCCACTTT.

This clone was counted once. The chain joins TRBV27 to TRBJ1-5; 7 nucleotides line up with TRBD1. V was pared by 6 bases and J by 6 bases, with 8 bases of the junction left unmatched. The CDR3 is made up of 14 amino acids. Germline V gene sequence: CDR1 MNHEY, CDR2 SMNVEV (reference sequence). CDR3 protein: CASRRGGSSQPQHF. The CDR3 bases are TGTGCCAGCAGGAGAGGGGGCTCAAGTCAGCCCCAGCATTTT.

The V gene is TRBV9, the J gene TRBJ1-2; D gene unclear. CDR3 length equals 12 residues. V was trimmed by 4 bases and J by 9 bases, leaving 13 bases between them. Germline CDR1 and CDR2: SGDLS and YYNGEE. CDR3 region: CASSLTSGSYTF. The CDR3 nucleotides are TGTGCCAGCAGCCTAACCTCAGGTAGCTACACCTTC.